This T cell receptor beta chain was observed in a study of CD8 T cells in ankylosing spondylitis. This clonotype occurred many times. Its antigen is still unknown. MiXCR, run by TCRdb on the 5' RACE reads, gives a single entry per CDR3 protein. The table lists around 490,000 distinct CDR3 sequences, about 5.4% of them singletons, with around 3.6% in the top ten. V lost 6 bases, J lost 7 bases, and 16 bases lay in between. The germline CDR1 and CDR2 sequences are DFQATT and SNEGSKA (reference sequence). The CDR3 consists of 13 residues. Study results and caveats: In reactive arthritis synovial fluid and blood, some motif variants had been reported before. Within ankylosing spondylitis blood, a TCR beta motif made up of roughly eight highly homologous variants appeared to be characteristic. Reportedly, significant enrichment of disease-linked clones occurred in matched ankylosing spondylitis synovial fluid.

Sequencing was performed on blood, either unsorted or a sorted T cell fraction (not recorded which). The source of this sequence is a male donor with ankylosing spondylitis. The rearrangement links TRBV20-1 to TRBJ1-5; D may be TRBD1 (6 bases). In nucleotides, the CDR3 is TGCAGTGCCAGGACGGGGGCGAGACAGCCCCAGCATTTT. Protein product: CSARTGARQPQHF.